The sequence of this T cell receptor (beta chain) was determined in a study of spatial heterogeneity in lung cancer. Notes on the study in general: In tumors, expanded intratumoral alpha and beta TCR counts tracked mutation counts.

As to this clonotype: Its antigen is as yet unknown.

Indicated time point: sample taken at primary tumor resection. Whole RNA was taken from tumor, nontumor lung or frozen PBMC; it was then sequenced unsorted. TCRdb redid the calling of the 5' RACE reads with MiXCR, one entry per CDR3 protein. This table holds around 18,000 distinct CDR3 sequences, about 6.5% found once. This CDR3 comprises 13 residues. The V end lost 0 bases, the J end lost 4 bases, and 5 bases lay between the germline ends. Germline CDR1 LNHNV, CDR2 YYDKDF (reference sequence). Source: lung tumor tissue, taken at surgery. This clonotype was obtained from a female donor with early-stage non-small cell lung cancer. This rearrangement joins TRBV15 to TRBJ2-3, with D hard to call. DNA for the CDR3: TGTGCCACCAGCAGAGATAAAGCAGATACGCAGTATTTT. It specifies CATSRDKADTQYF.